The rows below give T cell receptor beta chains drawn from one sample of a study of blood T cell repertoires in COVID-19. Profiling relied on immunoSEQ multiplex PCR, and the TCRdb table lists in-frame clones only, not all of them. The sample has 150,000 to 200,000 clones; roughly 87% are singletons. Sequencing input: peripheral blood. The receptors stem from a woman in her fifties or sixties with acute or convalescent COVID-19. CDR3s include the opening cysteine and the closing phenylalanine or tryptophan. D genes are given only for firm matches. Not all rows give a size; the values are once, few, many and, for expanded clones, a class.

d_call	j_call	v_call	clone_size	cdr3_aa	cdr3_nt
TRBD1	TRBJ1-5	TRBV10-1	-	CASLPRGQYNQPQHF	TGCGCCAGCCTCCCCCGGGGACAGTACAATCAGCCCCAGCATTTT
TRBD2	TRBJ2-3	TRBV24-1	-	CATSDGYGGRATDTQYF	TGTGCCACCAGTGATGGGTACGGCGGGAGGGCCACAGATACGCAGTATTTT
-	TRBJ1-3	TRBV4-1	-	CASSQVPTGNTIYF	TGCGCCAGCAGCCAAGTTCCTACTGGAAACACCATATATTTT
TRBD1	TRBJ1-6	TRBV4-2	-	CASSQETSRTGGALTLHF	TGTGCCAGCAGCCAAGAGACGTCCAGGACAGGGGGCGCCCTCACCCTCCACTTT
TRBD1	TRBJ1-5	TRBV30	-	CAWTTGLDQPQHF	TGTGCCTGGACGACAGGGTTGGATCAGCCCCAGCATTTT
TRBD2	TRBJ2-5	TRBV13	-	CASSLVGGSEVSGEETQYF	TGTGCCAGCAGCTTAGTCGGAGGAAGTGAGGTTAGCGGGGAAGAGACCCAGTACTTC
TRBD2	TRBJ2-3	TRBV7-2	-	CASSPAGLAGLTQYF	TGTGCCAGCAGCCCGGCCGGACTAGCGGGCCTTACGCAGTATTTT
TRBD2	TRBJ2-1	TRBV7-2	-	CASSGSPGGSNEQFF	TGTGCCAGCAGCGGAAGCCCGGGGGGGAGCAATGAGCAGTTCTTC
-	TRBJ2-2	TRBV18	once	CASSPGTYTGELFF	TGTGCCAGCTCACCAGGGACATACACCGGGGAGCTGTTTTTT
TRBD2	TRBJ2-1	TRBV18	few	CASSTSGGAGNEQFF	TGTGCCAGCTCAACAAGCGGGGGGGCCGGTAATGAGCAGTTCTTC
TRBD1	TRBJ2-5	TRBV29-1	-	CSVDPGGQETQYF	TGCAGCGTTGACCCAGGGGGACAAGAGACCCAGTACTTC
-	TRBJ2-3	TRBV11-2	-	CASSLARGITDTQYF	TGTGCCAGCAGCTTAGCGCGGGGAATCACAGATACGCAGTATTTT
-	TRBJ1-2	TRBV18	-	CASSPRVDYGYTF	TGTGCCAGCTCACCCCGGGTCGACTATGGCTACACCTTC